This T cell receptor (beta chain) originates from a study of shared clonotypes between healthy human individuals. Across the study: Donors were a couple of women and a few men aged 18 to 49.

Germline V lookup: CDR1 SGHRS, CDR2 YFSETQ. Deletions cut 5 bases from V and 2 bases from J, with 12 bases between. CDR3 length equals 14 residues. Study results and caveats: Clonotype sharing among donors was thought likely to change with sequencing depth.

Researchers ran the assay at a deep level. The genomic DNA of each subset was split evenly across several immunoSEQ plates. This table comes from immunoSEQ multiplex PCR, and its TCRdb copy is limited to in-frame clones, with some not included. The sample shows about 2.3 million clones, 85% to 95% of them seen only once. In regard to this clone: Its specificity is not known.

J is TRBJ2-3 and V is TRBV5-1; no firm D call. The TCR originated in a man aged 18 to 30 in good health. Some clones in this sample may be carry-over from other donors' samples. Material for sequencing was naive CD4+ T cells from PBMCs. The subset denotes: CD45RA+ positively selected. This chain's CDR3 is CASSRSRNTDTQYF. Written as DNA, the CDR3 is TGCGCCAGCAGTAGATCCCGGAACACAGATACGCAGTATTTT.